The source of this T cell receptor beta chain is a study of OX40 agonist ivuxolimab in advanced cancers. At the level of the study: Ivuxolimab was administered intravenously to patients at 0.01 to 10 mg/kg every 2 weeks. Study conclusions and caveats: Mean expanded clone counts were higher in CD8+ than CD4+ T cells. The authors did not determine the antigen specificity of the expanded peripheral T cells.

From germline, CDR1 is MNHEY and CDR2 SMNVEV (reference sequence). CDR3 length: 13 amino acids. Trimming removed 4 bases from V and 7 bases from J, with 14 bases in between. Using immunoSEQ multiplex PCR, the repertoire was profiled, and TCRdb retains in-frame clones only, with some absent. The table lists 85,000 to 120,000 clones, 90% of them singletons. The sample holds one count of this clone. Its antigen is unidentified. The gene calls are TRBV27 and TRBJ2-7; D is unresolved. The clonotype was recovered from an adult with an advanced solid tumor such as melanoma, head and neck, liver or kidney cancer. This material consisted of CD4+ or CD8+ T cells sorted from blood, taken in a trial of the OX40 agonist ivuxolimab. CDR3: CASSSPAFGEQYF. Written as DNA, the CDR3 is TGTGCCAGCAGTTCCCCTGCCTTTGGAGAGCAGTACTTC.